These 16 T cell receptor beta chains were all obtained from the same sample, sequenced in a study of tissue T cells after allogeneic stem cell transplantation. Profiling relied on immunoSEQ multiplex PCR, and the TCRdb table lists in-frame clones only, not all of them. The sample has 40,000 to 50,000 clones, around 70% seen once. The source material was sorted cells pooled from one or two spleens. These receptors were taken from a pool of C57BL/6 mice in good health.

In regard to this clone: Gene and germline names: mouse. The read ends 1 residue shy of where the CDR3 ends; the end is completed using the germline J gene. This chain joins TRBV29 and TRBJ2-3; D remains ambiguous. Per the germline V gene, CDR1 is MSHET and CDR2 is SYDVDS. The CDR3 runs 14 residues. Trimming cost V 1 base and J 0 bases, with 5 bases left between them. Incomplete CDR3 DNA: TGTGCTAGCAGTTTATGGGGTAGTGCAGAAACGCTGTAT. Protein: CASSLWGSAETLY. The whole CDR3 is CASSLWGSAETLYF.

This clone was observed a handful of times. Mouse germline and gene names are used. The read terminates 1 residue before the CDR3 end, so the remaining end is supplied by the germline J gene. The chain has TRBV17 and TRBJ2-7; 12 nucleotides align to TRBD2. The CDR3 extends over 13 amino acids. J lost 6 bases, V lost 3 bases, and 0 bases had no gene match. Germline V gene data show CDR1 as MNHDT and CDR2 as YYDKIL. The CDR3 DNA, read in part, is TGTGCTAGCAGTAGGGACTGGGGGGGTGAACAGTAC. Protein product: CASSRDWGGEQY. The CDR3 reads in full as CASSRDWGGEQYF.

In the case of this clone: The listed genes are named as in mouse. Coverage ceases 1 residue before the CDR3 finishes, and the germline J gene fills in the end. This chain joins TRBV5 and TRBJ2-2, with TRBD2 as a possible D gene (5 bases). The CDR3 is made up of 16 amino acids. From germline, CDR1 is LGHNA and CDR2 YNLKQL (reference sequence). V was trimmed by 1 base and J by 4 bases, leaving 13 bases between them. CDR3 DNA, as far as it was read: TGTGCCAGCAGCCAAGGGACTACCGAAGGCACCGGGCAGCTCTAC. It codes for CASSQGTTEGTGQLY. The entire CDR3 protein is CASSQGTTEGTGQLYF.

Turning to this clone: Each gene name is a mouse one. The read gets to within 1 residue of the CDR3 end, and the germline J gene fills in the rest. The chain links TRBV1 to TRBJ2-5; TRBD2 aligns across 9 bases. Trimming cost V 2 bases and J 2 bases; bases outside gene matches: 2. From germline, CDR1 is NSQYPW and CDR2 LRSPGD (reference sequence). This CDR3 region has 15 residues. The CDR3 DNA, read in part, is TGCACCTGCAGTGCACGACTGGGGGCCCAAGACACCCAGTAC. This sequence encodes CTCSARLGAQDTQY. The complete CDR3 sequence is CTCSARLGAQDTQYF.

Details on this clone: Any gene name here is a mouse gene name. The read finishes 1 residue shy of the CDR3 end, and the germline J gene is used to complete it. This chain uses TRBV13-1 with TRBJ1-1; D is undetermined. The V end lost 1 base, the J end lost 0 bases, and 7 bases lay between the germline ends. There are 14 residues in the CDR3. Germline V gives CDR1 NSHNY, CDR2 SYGAGN. The covered CDR3 bases are TGTGCCAGCAGTGATTCCAAAGCAAACACAGAAGTCTTC. Encoded protein: CASSDSKANTEVF. The whole CDR3 sequence is CASSDSKANTEVFF.

As regards this clone: Genes and germline come from the mouse. CDR3 sequence reads: CASSAGTGNTQYF. The sequenced CDR3 bases are TGTGCCAGCAGTGCCGGGACAGGGAACACCCAGTAC. V usage is TRBV14 and J usage is TRBJ2-5, with 9 nucleotides matching TRBD1. The CDR3 is cut off 1 residue early in the read; its end comes from the germline J gene. CDR1 SGHDT and CDR2 FRDEAV come from the germline V gene. Trimming cost V 4 bases and J 7 bases; bases outside gene matches: 4. This CDR3 region has 13 residues.

Comments on this clone: Mouse germline and gene names are used. Sequencing ends 1 residue short of the CDR3 end; the germline J gene provides the rest. This sequence joins TRBV16 and TRBJ2-5; 10 bases line up with TRBD2. The ends lost 1 base at V and 6 bases at J; junction bases unmatched: 1. Germline loops: CDR1 SGHSA, CDR2 FRNQAP. This CDR3 has 14 amino acids. Here the CDR3 reads CASSLVDWGDTQYF. The part of the CDR3 DNA that was read is TGTGCAAGCAGCTTAGTGGACTGGGGGGACACCCAGTAC.

With respect to this clone: Germline and genes here are mouse. The CDR3 loop reads CASSDLGGYNSPLYF. The DNA read from the CDR3 is TGTGCCAGCAGTGATTTGGGGGGGTATAATTCGCCCCTCTAC. The chain employs TRBV13-1 and TRBJ1-6, with D possibly TRBD1 on 5 matching bases. With the read ending 1 residue before the CDR3 end, the germline J gene is used to fill in that end. TRBJ1-6 is known as an ORF, though its function is uncertain. V was shortened by 1 base and J by 4 bases, with 9 bases between the two germline ends. CDR3 size: 15 residues. Germline values: CDR1 NSHNY, CDR2 SYGAGN.

Concerning this clone itself: Gene names follow the mouse nomenclature. With the read ending 1 residue before the CDR3 end, the germline J gene is used to fill in that end. The chain couples TRBV3 to TRBJ2-5; D gene unclear. The germline CDR1 and CDR2 sequences are SNHLY and FYNGKV (reference sequence). This CDR3 spans 13 amino acids. The germline V and J ends were trimmed by 3 bases and 2 bases, with 6 bases remaining between them. CDR3 loop: CASSLSVQDTQYF. The CDR3 DNA, read in part, is TGTGCCAGCAGCTTGTCAGTCCAAGACACCCAGTAC.

Of note for this clone: The gene names here belong to mouse. The missing CDR3 end, 1 residue past where the read stops, is filled in from the germline J gene. This chain connects TRBV12-1 to TRBJ1-4; 7 bases line up with TRBD1. This CDR3 is built from 14 residues. The junction had 4 bases not matched to a gene; V was cut back by 7 bases and J by 0 bases. The germline V gene has CDR1 SGHSN and CDR2 HYEKVE. The CDR3 reads CARDRVISNERLFF. CDR3 DNA, as far as it was read: TGTGCCAGAGACAGGGTCATTTCCAACGAAAGATTATTT.

Details on this clone: Mouse gene names and germline throughout. The CDR3 end falls 1 residue outside the read, so it is completed with the germline J gene. V usage is TRBV4 and J usage is TRBJ1-6; TRBD1 is a possible D gene (6 bases). TRBJ1-6 carries the ORF label, with uncertain function. Germline lookup yields CDR1 LGHDT and CDR2 YNNKQL (reference sequence). The CDR3 totals 14 residues. The V end lost 4 bases, the J end lost 5 bases, and 9 bases lay between the germline ends. The part of the CDR3 DNA that was read is TGTGCCAGCAGCTTCGGGACAAATAATTCGCCCCTCTAC. Amino acid sequence: CASSFGTNNSPLY. The CDR3, in full, reads CASSFGTNNSPLYF.

As concerns this clone: Gene names are mouse gene names. The sequence runs out 1 residue before the end of the CDR3; the remainder is reconstructed from the germline J gene. This CDR3 is also generated by other DNA sequences in the sample. The rearrangement joins TRBV14 to TRBJ1-1; D not certain. The germline CDR1 and CDR2 sequences are SGHDT and FRDEAV. The CDR3 is 11 amino acids. With 5 bases removed from V and 1 base from J, the gap between germline ends came to 3 bases. CDR3 amino acids: CASSLNTEVFF. The DNA read from the CDR3 is TGTGCCAGCAGCCTAAACACAGAAGTCTTC.

With regard to this clone: Gene names are mouse gene names. The CDR3 end lies 1 residue beyond the end of the read and is filled in from the germline J gene. The chain has TRBV1 and TRBJ2-4, with no clear D. Trimming took off 3 bases at V and 2 bases at J, with 3 bases between the two ends. The CDR3 totals 12 residues. Per germline, CDR1 NSQYPW and CDR2 LRSPGD (reference sequence). Partial CDR3 DNA: TGCACCTGCAGTGCCAATCAAAACACCTTGTAC. Translating it yields CTCSANQNTLY. In full, the CDR3 reads CTCSANQNTLYF.

To note about this clone: Mouse germline and gene names are used. The read terminates 1 residue before the CDR3 end, so the remaining end is supplied by the germline J gene. The gene calls are TRBV12-2 and TRBJ1-6; D uncertain. TRBJ1-6 is identified as an open reading frame with a role that is uncertain. The CDR3 sequence is 15 residues long. Looked up from germline, CDR1 is SGHLS and CDR2 is HYDKME. V gave up 0 bases and J gave up 0 bases, with 5 bases separating them. The part of the CDR3 DNA that was read is TGTGCCAGCTCTCTCCACAGTTCCTATAATTCGCCCCTCTAC. This translates into CASSLHSSYNSPLY. The whole CDR3 sequence is CASSLHSSYNSPLYF.

Points on this clone: Each gene name is a mouse one. The read gets to within 1 residue of the CDR3 end, and the germline J gene fills in the rest. The rearrangement links TRBV13-2 to TRBJ1-3; TRBD1 matches 9 bases. Trimming took 0 bases from V and 4 from J; bases not matched to a gene: 2. CDR1 and CDR2 from the germline V gene are NNHNN and SYGAGS (reference sequence). CDR3 length: 15 amino acids. CDR3 residues: CASGDGTGAGNTLYF. Incomplete CDR3 DNA: TGTGCCAGCGGTGATGGGACAGGGGCAGGAAATACGCTCTAT.

This clone was seen once. Gene names and germline match the mouse. CDR3 bases read: TGTGCCAGCAGTCTGAAAAACACCTTGTAC. Residues: CASSLKNTLY. The whole CDR3 sequence reads CASSLKNTLYF. The chain links TRBV26 to TRBJ2-4; D gene ambiguous. The read comes to an end 1 residue before the CDR3 does, leaving the germline J gene to fill in the end. Germline V gene data show CDR1 as KGHPV and CDR2 as FQNQEV (reference sequence). The CDR3 runs 11 residues. Trimming took off 2 bases at V and 4 bases at J, with 1 base between the two ends.